Listed below are T cell receptor beta chains from one sample, sequenced in a study of a mutant IDH1 vaccine in newly diagnosed glioma. These receptors' antigens are unknown. Assay used: immunoSEQ multiplex PCR; TCRdb lists only in-frame clones, some missing. Of 40,000 to 45,000 clones in the sample, approximately 86% were seen once. The sample was PBMCs, taken from a glioma patient whose treatment included an IDH1 peptide vaccine. The origin of the receptors is a man younger than 35 with glioma. Some clones in this sample may be carry-over from other donors' samples. The CDR3 runs from the conserved cysteine through the conserved F or W.

j_call v_call cdr3_length cdr3_aa
TRBJ1-1 TRBV5-4 11 CASRQGARAFF
TRBJ2-7 TRBV5-1 17 CASSLTYRETRSYEQYF
TRBJ1-1 TRBV7-9 13 CASSLSGLTEAFF
TRBJ2-7 TRBV19 18 CASSIVGGRDGALGEQYF
TRBJ2-5 TRBV10-1 16 CASSGGGDRGRETQYF
TRBJ2-7 TRBV18 14 CASSQDKRWYEQYF
TRBJ1-1 TRBV6-1 15 CASSVMADANTEAFF
TRBJ2-6 TRBV29-1 18 CSVEELGRRISGANVLTF
TRBJ2-7 TRBV5-4 14 CASSRGQGPLEQYF
TRBJ2-7 TRBV5-8 13 CASSYRGPYEQYF
TRBJ1-3 TRBV5-1 18 CASSPPSGDSRSGNTIYF
TRBJ2-7 TRBV5-6 16 CASSPRDRGLRYEQYF
TRBJ1-4 TRBV5-6 15 CASSWGQGTNEKLFF
TRBJ2-2 TRBV5-6 15 CASSLATGVAGELFF
TRBJ1-5 TRBV19 12 CASSPPHQPQHF
TRBJ1-1 TRBV10-3 12 CAIRGDGTEAFF
TRBJ2-3 TRBV4-1 17 CASSQASGGAGTDTQYF
TRBJ2-1 TRBV6-5 15 CASRSGTSGVLEQFF
TRBJ2-6 TRBV5-1 18 CASSLEGSLFSGANVLTF
TRBJ2-7 TRBV6-5 16 CASSYSGTGKTYEQYF
TRBJ2-7 TRBV11-1 12 CASSLFSHEQYF
TRBJ1-1 TRBV28 13 CASITPPGTEAFF
TRBJ1-1 TRBV27 14 CASSSTTGGVEAFF
TRBJ1-2 TRBV5-6 18 CASGLAGLGWGSNYGYTF
TRBJ1-4 TRBV5-1 16 CASSLGGGHRNEKLFF
TRBJ2-2 TRBV27 16 CASSPWTGGGTGELFF
TRBJ2-2 TRBV6-4 13 CASSETNTGELFF
TRBJ1-1 TRBV5-1 15 CASSLTGTGVAEAFF
TRBJ1-2 TRBV19 12 CASRAGGSGYTF
TRBJ2-1 TRBV19 13 CASSLTPYNEQFF
TRBJ1-4 TRBV5-4 14 CASTIQGRDEKLFF
TRBJ1-1 TRBV29-1 12 CSAQGGGTEAFF
TRBJ1-2 TRBV18 14 CASSAGPQGEGYTF
TRBJ1-1 TRBV6-5 15 CASSYSSTVRTEAFF
TRBJ1-1 TRBV25-1 12 CASSFGTTEAFF
TRBJ1-4 TRBV7-9 14 CASSSGTGDEKLFF
TRBJ1-2 TRBV6-1 12 CASMYRAGGYTF
TRBJ2-3 TRBV5-1 13 CASSLARADTQYF
TRBJ2-7 TRBV2 16 CASSSPTSGRASEQYF
TRBJ2-7 TRBV5-1 15 CASSHGKSGLPEQYF
TRBJ2-7 TRBV10-3 14 CAISDTSTSYEQYF
TRBJ1-5 TRBV15 15 CATSKQRVSNQPQHF
TRBJ2-1 TRBV4-1 17 CASSQEQGRDSYNEQFF
TRBJ2-7 TRBV9 15 CASSVTSEKNYEQYF
TRBJ2-3 TRBV10-3 12 CAMGGRADTQYF
TRBJ1-2 TRBV4-3 13 CASSRDRQYGYTF
TRBJ1-2 TRBV9 18 CASSAGQSLRGSNYGYTF
TRBJ1-1 TRBV4-3 15 CASSQVADMNTEAFF
TRBJ1-1 TRBV19 13 CASSLDGNTEAFF
TRBJ2-2 TRBV27 13 CASEGPNTGELFF
TRBJ2-4 TRBV19 15 CASTPSGFSKNIQYF
TRBJ1-1 TRBV30 15 CAWSVGQGRNTEAFF